The 32 T cell receptor beta chains below come from one sample, sequenced in a study of T cell responses to AZD1222 COVID-19 vaccine. Assay: immunoSEQ multiplex PCR; the TCRdb copy retains only in-frame clones and omits some. The sample lists roughly 130,000 clones; around 90% were seen once. Material: peripheral blood, obtained on day 0 of AZD1222 vaccination. The receptor source for this set is an adult in good health.

The CDR3 region is CASSLAEAGGNTGELFF. The CDR3 DNA sequence: TGTGCCAGCAGCTTGGCCGAGGCAGGGGGCAACACCGGGGAGCTGTTTTTT. The rearrangement joins TRBV5-5 to TRBJ2-2; 8 positions match TRBD1. Germline-derived CDR1 and CDR2 are SGHKS and YYEKEE (reference sequence). The CDR3 is made up of 17 amino acids. V was pared by 0 bases and J by 2 bases, with 6 bases of the junction left unmatched.

The V gene is TRBV2, the J gene TRBJ2-3, with D unresolved. The germline CDR1 and CDR2 sequences are SNHLY and FYNNEI. V gave up 5 bases and J gave up 10 bases, with 13 bases separating them. The CDR3 is made up of 12 amino acids. CDR3 coding DNA: TGTGCCAGCAGTTACGCAGGAGCTCCGCAGTATTTT. This gives the protein CASSYAGAPQYF.

Only a few counts were recorded for this clone. The chain recombines TRBV6-6 with TRBJ2-5; TRBD1 matches 7 bases. CDR1 MNHNY and CDR2 SVGAGI come from the germline V gene (reference sequence). The CDR3 has 16 amino acids. Germline trimming cut 4 bases from V and 2 bases from J; bases unmatched to any gene: 10. The CDR3 DNA reads TGTGCCAGCAGTTCCCCGACAGGGTTGGAGCAAGAGACCCAGTACTTC. This translates into CASSSPTGLEQETQYF.

The chain employs TRBV7-2 and TRBJ2-7, with D possibly being TRBD2 (5 bases). Germline V gene data show CDR1 as SGHTA and CDR2 as FQGNSA. The ends were cut back, 4 bases at V and 2 bases at J, with 15 bases in the middle. This CDR3 is built from 15 residues. The CDR3, as DNA: TGTGCCAGCAGCTCAACGCTCGGGATCCCCTACGAGCAGTACTTC. It encodes CASSSTLGIPYEQYF.

This clone was counted once. The V and J genes are TRBV6-5 and TRBJ2-7; D gene uncertain. V was pared by 4 bases and J by 0 bases, with 13 bases between. The germline V gene has CDR1 MNHEY and CDR2 SVGAGI. The CDR3 loop spans 15 amino acids. CDR3 nucleotides: TGTGCCAGCAGTTTGGCCAGGATTAGCTCCTACGAGCAGTACTTC. This encodes CASSLARISSYEQYF.

This sequence joins TRBV12-3 or TRBV12-4 and TRBJ2-3; D not resolved. The CDR3 length is 13 residues. The V end lost 5 bases, the J end lost 4 bases, and 10 bases lay between the germline ends. CDR3: CASSKRVPDTQYF. The CDR3 bases are TGTGCCAGCAGTAAGAGAGTCCCAGATACGCAGTATTTT.

This sequence joins TRBV5-1 and TRBJ1-4; perhaps TRBD1 as D (6 bases). V was clipped by 7 bases and J by 4 bases, with 17 bases between them. This CDR3 has 15 amino acids. Per germline, CDR1 SGHRS and CDR2 YFSETQ. CDR3 DNA sequence: TGCGCCAGCCCATCTTGCTGGACAGTTAATGAAAAACTGTTTTTT. This sequence encodes CASPSCWTVNEKLFF.

The CDR3 DNA follows: TGTGCCAGCAGGGATTTGACTGAAGCTTTCTTT. Translated, it gives CASRDLTEAFF. The rearrangement links TRBV2 to TRBJ1-1, with unresolved D. Germline-derived CDR1 and CDR2 are SNHLY and FYNNEI. V lost 6 bases to trimming and J lost 5 bases, with 7 bases between them. The CDR3 totals 11 residues.

This clone appeared once. The chain carries TRBV29-1 and TRBJ1-1; D perhaps matches TRBD1 (6 bases). V lost 7 bases to trimming and J lost 0 bases, with 18 bases between them. Germline CDR1 is SQVTM and CDR2 is ANQGSEA. The CDR3 loop spans 15 amino acids. In DNA form, the CDR3 reads TGCAGCGCCGACACAGGGAGGGGAATGAACACTGAAGCTTTCTTT. This sequence encodes CSADTGRGMNTEAFF.

The chain couples TRBV24-1 to TRBJ2-1; the D is unclear. The ends were cut back, 5 bases at V and 4 bases at J, with 5 bases in the middle. The length of the CDR3 is 12 residues. Germline V lookup: CDR1 KGHDR, CDR2 SFDVKD. In DNA, the CDR3 is TGTGCCACCAGTGGTAATTACAATGAGCAGTTCTTC. It translates to CATSGNYNEQFF.

The chain is built from TRBV7-3 and TRBJ1-1, with 12 bases identical to TRBD1. J lost 4 bases, V lost 5 bases, and 8 bases had no gene match. CDR1 and CDR2 from the germline V gene are SGHTA and FQGTGA. The CDR3 is 16 residues long. The CDR3 DNA reads as TGTGCCAGCAGCCGAGCTCCGGGACAGGGGGCCACTGAAGCTTTCTTT. This encodes CASSRAPGQGATEAFF. Drawing the rest from reference TRBV7-3 and TRBJ1-1, the complete variable domain is GAGVSQTPSNKVTEKGKYVELRCDPISGHTALYWYRQSLGQGPEFLIYFQGTGAADDSGLPNDRFFAVRPEGSVSTLKIQRTERGDSAVYLCASSRAPGQGATEAFFGQGTRLTVV.

The chain joins TRBV25-1 to TRBJ1-3; 7 nucleotides align to TRBD1. V dropped 2 bases and J dropped 4; count of bases not matched to a gene: 14. CDR3 length: 18 residues. In germline, CDR1 is MGHDK, CDR2 SYGVNS. This CDR3 reads CASSELVGQGVEGNTIYF. CDR3 DNA sequence: TGTGCCAGCAGTGAACTGGTGGGGCAGGGGGTGGAAGGAAACACCATATATTTT.

The rearrangement links TRBV3-1 (or the pseudogene TRBV3-2) to TRBJ2-5, with D perhaps matching TRBD2 (5 bases). The CDR3 totals 14 residues. The germline CDR1 and CDR2 sequences are LGHDT and YNNKEL (reference sequence). With 1 base removed from V and 2 bases from J, the gap between germline ends came to 8 bases. Here the CDR3 reads CASSQATRQETQYF. The CDR3 DNA sequence: TGTGCCAGCAGCCAAGCAACTAGACAAGAGACCCAGTACTTC.

This chain connects TRBV4-2 to TRBJ2-5; 9 bases line up with TRBD1. J was trimmed by 1 base and V by 0 bases; bases with no gene match: 3. The CDR3 is 16 residues long. Germline V gene data show CDR1 as LGHNA and CDR2 as YNFKEQ. The CDR3 reads CASSQDRTGAQETQYF. CDR3 DNA sequence: TGTGCCAGCAGCCAAGACCGGACAGGGGCCCAAGAGACCCAGTACTTC.

The genes are TRBV6-1 and TRBJ1-6; weak D call: TRBD1 (5 bases). With 1 base removed from V and 10 bases from J, the gap between germline ends came to 14 bases. The CDR3 has 15 residues. Germline V CDR1 and CDR2: MNHNS, SASEGT. The CDR3 DNA is TGTGCCAGCAGTGAAGTGCAGGGAGGGACCTCACCCCTCCACTTT. Translating it yields CASSEVQGGTSPLHF.

V gene TRBV19 combines with J gene TRBJ1-1; no clear D gene. The CDR3 runs to 14 residues. Germline CDR1 reads LNHDA; CDR2 reads SQIVND (reference sequence). The germline V and J ends were trimmed by 5 bases and 4 bases, with 14 bases remaining between them. CDR3 loop: CASSPPAWGTEAFF. The CDR3 bases are TGTGCCAGTAGTCCCCCGGCGTGGGGCACTGAAGCTTTCTTT. Supplemented by reference TRBV19 and TRBJ1-1, the full variable domain reads DGGITQSPKYLFRKEGQNVTLSCEQNLNHDAMYWYRQDPGQGLRLIYYSQIVNDFQKGDIAEGYSVSREKKESFPLTVTSAQKNPTAFYLCASSPPAWGTEAFFGQGTRLTVV.

The chain employs TRBV2 and TRBJ2-3, with 9 positions matching TRBD1. V shed 5 bases, J shed 1 base, and the junction held 1 base outside the gene matches. Germline V gene sequence: CDR1 SNHLY, CDR2 FYNNEI. This CDR3 contains 14 residues. The CDR3 is CASSWDRGTDTQYF. The DNA for the CDR3 is TGTGCCAGCAGTTGGGACAGGGGCACAGATACGCAGTATTTT.

This sequence joins TRBV7-9 and TRBJ1-5; D is uncertain. Between the trimmed V and J ends, which lost 1 base and 0 bases, there was a span of 7 bases. Germline CDR1 is SEHNR and CDR2 is FQNEAQ (reference sequence). The CDR3 extends over 15 amino acids. This CDR3 reads CASSLDRYSNQPQHF. The DNA of the CDR3 is TGTGCCAGCAGCTTAGACAGATATAGCAATCAGCCCCAGCATTTT.

The chain is built from TRBV6-1 and TRBJ2-2; D call uncertain. With 3 bases removed from V and 1 base from J, the gap between germline ends came to 9 bases. This CDR3 is built from 15 residues. Germline V gene sequence: CDR1 MNHNS, CDR2 SASEGT. CDR3 residues: CASSDWAQNTGELFF. The CDR3, as DNA: TGTGCCAGCAGTGATTGGGCGCAGAACACCGGGGAGCTGTTTTTT.

A few counts support this clone. The gene calls are TRBV28 and TRBJ1-2; the D gene is possibly TRBD1 (5 bases). Germline CDR1 and CDR2: MDHEN and SYDVKM. The CDR3 runs to 13 residues. Between the trimmed V and J ends, which lost 6 bases and 5 bases, there was a span of 13 bases. The CDR3 loop is CASREGRSYGYTF. DNA for the CDR3: TGTGCCAGCAGGGAGGGGAGAAGTTATGGCTACACCTTC.

The V gene is TRBV18, the J gene TRBJ2-7; a weak D match, TRBD1 (5 bases). The CDR3 has 14 residues. Per germline, CDR1 KGHSH and CDR2 LQKENI. The germline V and J ends were trimmed by 4 bases and 6 bases, with 16 bases remaining between them. The CDR3 DNA is TGTGCCAGCTCACTACCCACCCCAGGGTTCGAGCAGTACTTC. Encoded protein: CASSLPTPGFEQYF.

This chain joins TRBV5-8 and TRBJ1-5, with D uncertain. There are 16 residues in the CDR3. With 0 bases removed from V and 0 bases from J, the gap between germline ends came to 10 bases. Germline-derived CDR1 and CDR2 are SGHTS and YDEGEE. CDR3 sequence reads: CASSLGRGGSNQPQHF. Written as DNA, the CDR3 is TGTGCCAGCAGCTTGGGCAGAGGAGGTAGCAATCAGCCCCAGCATTTT.

The genes are TRBV30 and TRBJ1-1; no definite D call. The V end was cut by 4 bases, the J end by 0 bases, with 9 bases between. Germline CDR1 reads GTSNPN; CDR2 reads SVGIG (reference sequence). The CDR3 length is 13 residues. CDR3 protein: CAWTITVNTEAFF. The CDR3 coding sequence is TGTGCCTGGACCATTACAGTGAACACTGAAGCTTTCTTT.

This chain joins TRBV7-6 and TRBJ1-1; possibly TRBD1 for D (6 bases). CDR3 length: 11 residues. The V gene lost 5 bases and the J gene lost 10 bases, with 11 bases spanning the gap. Germline assignment: CDR1 SGHVS and CDR2 FNYEAQ. CDR3 sequence (DNA): TGTGCCAGCAGCCAAGGACAGATAGCTTTCTTT. Its protein is CASSQGQIAFF.

The chain carries TRBV7-9 and TRBJ1-1; D gene uncertain. Germline V lookup: CDR1 SEHNR, CDR2 FQNEAQ (reference sequence). V lost 4 bases and J lost 1, with 13 bases in between. This CDR3 spans 15 amino acids. The CDR3 sequence: CASSSAQRTNTEAFF. The CDR3 region has the DNA TGTGCCAGCAGCTCAGCACAGAGAACGAACACTGAAGCTTTCTTT.

DNA of the CDR3: TGTGCCATCAGTTCAGAGGGCAGGGGCTATGGCTACACCTTC. Amino acids: CAISSEGRGYGYTF. J is TRBJ1-2 and V is TRBV10-3; TRBD1 might be the D (6 bases). Trimming removed 5 bases at V and 4 bases at J, with 14 bases between. The germline V gene has CDR1 ENHRY and CDR2 SYGVKD. The CDR3 spans 14 residues.

The chain employs TRBV7-9 and TRBJ2-3; perhaps D is TRBD1 or TRBD2 (5 bases each). The CDR3 has 15 residues. Trimming removed 5 bases at V and 5 bases at J, with 17 bases between. The germline CDR1 and CDR2 sequences are SEHNR and FQNEAQ (reference sequence). The CDR3 reads CASSTSSGSGDTQYF. The CDR3 DNA is TGTGCCAGCAGCACCTCCTCAGGGAGTGGAGATACGCAGTATTTT.

The gene calls are TRBV9 and TRBJ1-1; 7 bases map to TRBD1. CDR1 SGDLS and CDR2 YYNGEE come from the germline V gene. This CDR3 has 14 amino acids. V dropped 3 bases and J dropped 1; count of bases not matched to a gene: 3. This CDR3 reads CASSARTGNTEAFF. The CDR3 DNA reads as TGTGCCAGCAGCGCTCGGACAGGGAACACTGAAGCTTTCTTT.

This sequence joins TRBV24-1 and TRBJ2-5, with D tentatively TRBD2 (5 bases). V lost 3 bases and J 5 bases, leaving 15 bases between the germline ends. The CDR3 runs 15 residues. CDR1 and CDR2 (germline): KGHDR, SFDVKD. Here the CDR3 reads CATSDARATGETQYF. The DNA of the CDR3 is TGTGCCACCAGTGATGCCCGGGCCACGGGGGAGACCCAGTACTTC.

This clone was detected a few times. The J gene is TRBJ1-6, the V gene TRBV10-3; D is unresolved. The CDR3 has 14 residues. Germline CDR1 and CDR2: ENHRY and SYGVKD. V was pared by 10 bases and J by 7 bases, with 17 bases between. The CDR3 loop is CATQTDSRNSPLHF. The CDR3, as DNA: TGTGCCACCCAAACGGACTCGCGGAATTCACCCCTCCACTTT.

The gene calls are TRBV9 and TRBJ2-7, with D tentatively TRBD1 or TRBD2 (6 bases each). The ends were cut back, 0 bases at V and 0 bases at J, with 19 bases in the middle. This CDR3 has 18 amino acids. The germline V gene has CDR1 SGDLS and CDR2 YYNGEE. For the CDR3, the DNA is TGTGCCAGCAGCGTAGGGGGGGCCGGGTTCAGGCCCTCCTACGAGCAGTACTTC. Translating gives CASSVGGAGFRPSYEQYF.

The J gene is TRBJ2-7, the V gene TRBV7-9; 10 nucleotides align to TRBD1. V lost 5 bases to trimming and J lost 5 bases; unmatched junction nucleotides: 6. This CDR3 has 14 residues. Germline V gene lookup returns CDR1 SEHNR and CDR2 FQNEAQ (reference sequence). CDR3 sequence reads: CASSGGTGVNEQYF. As DNA, the CDR3 is TGTGCCAGCAGCGGTGGGACAGGGGTGAACGAGCAGTACTTC. Full variable domain (outside the CDR3, taken from reference TRBV7-9 and TRBJ2-7): DTGVSQNPRHKITKRGQNVTFRCDPISEHNRLYWYRQTLGQGPEFLTYFQNEAQLEKSRLLSDRFSAERPKGSFSTLEIQRTEQGDSAMYLCASSGGTGVNEQYFGPGTRLTVT.